The subject of this entry is one T cell receptor beta chain. Its antigen is unidentified. The data are from a study of cytomegalovirus exposure and HLA in healthy donors. Study-wide background: Some 85 million unique TCRs from HLA-typed donors were held in an early data release. Study-level points and caveats: Later analysis found that TCR beta chains associated with HLA were more clonally expanded than other, equally common chains. With high specificity and sensitivity, the classifier reportedly diagnosed cytomegalovirus status. Later analysis demonstrated an association between a missense DCLRE1C variant and TCR beta V- and J-gene trimming.

Primers: 60 Vbeta forward and 13 Jbeta reverse. Using immunoSEQ multiplex PCR, the repertoire was profiled, and TCRdb retains in-frame clones only, with some absent. The table has roughly 120,000 clones, 79% seen once. Material for sequencing was PBMCs. This receptor was obtained from a man aged 25 to 45 in good health and CMV-seropositive.

The CDR3 sequence is CASSLLGRAGNSPLHF. The CDR3 DNA is TGTGCCAGCAGCTTACTAGGGCGCGCGGGCAATTCACCCCTCCACTTT. The genes are TRBV7-2 and TRBJ1-6; D gene ambiguous. The ends were cut back, 2 bases at V and 7 bases at J, with 15 bases in the middle. The CDR3 length is 16 residues. The germline V gene has CDR1 SGHTA and CDR2 FQGNSA.